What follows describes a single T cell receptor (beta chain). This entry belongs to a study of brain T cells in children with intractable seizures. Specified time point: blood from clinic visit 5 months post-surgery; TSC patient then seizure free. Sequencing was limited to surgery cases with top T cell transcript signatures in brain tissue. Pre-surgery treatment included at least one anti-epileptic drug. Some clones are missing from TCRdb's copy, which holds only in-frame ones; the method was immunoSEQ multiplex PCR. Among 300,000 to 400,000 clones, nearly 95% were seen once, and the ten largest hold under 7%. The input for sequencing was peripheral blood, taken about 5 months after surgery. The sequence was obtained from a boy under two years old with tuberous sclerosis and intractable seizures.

The CDR3 nucleotides are TGTGCCAGTAGCACAGGGGGCCTGGGATCCTACAATGAGCAGTTCTTC. This encodes CASSTGGLGSYNEQFF. The gene calls are TRBV19 and TRBJ2-1; 9 nucleotides line up with TRBD1. The CDR3 covers 16 residues. Trimming removed 6 bases from V and 1 base from J; junction bases left unmatched: 7. The germline V gene encodes CDR1 LNHDA and CDR2 SQIVND (reference sequence). Together with reference TRBV19 and TRBJ2-1, the CDR3 gives the full variable domain: DGGITQSPKYLFRKEGQNVTLSCEQNLNHDAMYWYRQDPGQGLRLIYYSQIVNDFQKGDIAEGYSVSREKKESFPLTVTSAQKNPTAFYLCASSTGGLGSYNEQFFGPGTRLTVL.